This T cell receptor beta chain comes out of a study of blood T cell repertoires in COVID-19. Sequenced by immunoSEQ multiplex PCR; TCRdb stores in-frame clones only, minus some. The table records more than 250,000 clones, about 91% of them present only once. Trimming at V came to 4 bases and at J to 4 bases, leaving 6 bases not matched to a gene. CDR3 length: 15 amino acids. Germline V CDR1 and CDR2: SNHLY, FYNNEI. This receptor was taken from a woman aged 25 to 39 with COVID-19, enrolled during active disease. The chain links TRBV2 to TRBJ1-3, with 8 bases identical to TRBD1. The specimen was peripheral blood. The CDR3 protein is CASSGQGARGNTIYF. As DNA, the CDR3 is TGTGCCAGCAGTGGTCAGGGGGCTCGGGGAAACACCATATATTTT.